This note documents a single T cell receptor beta chain sequence. Sequencing was performed with immunoSEQ multiplex PCR; in TCRdb, only in-frame clones are kept and a portion is missing. The data hold under 90,000 clones, with just over 95% observed a single time. The sample is drawn from a study of technical replicates of blood from four donors. CDR3 length equals 14 residues. Trimming took 2 bases from V and 4 from J; bases not matched to a gene: 0. In germline, CDR1 is SNHLY, CDR2 FYNNEI. Sequencing was done on a sample of T cells isolated from PBMCs. The chain has TRBV2 and TRBJ2-5, with TRBD2 identical over 11 bases. This clonotype originated in a human donor in good health. CDR3 loop: CASSELAGGETQYF. Written as DNA, the CDR3 is TGTGCCAGCAGTGAACTAGCGGGGGGAGAGACCCAGTACTTC.